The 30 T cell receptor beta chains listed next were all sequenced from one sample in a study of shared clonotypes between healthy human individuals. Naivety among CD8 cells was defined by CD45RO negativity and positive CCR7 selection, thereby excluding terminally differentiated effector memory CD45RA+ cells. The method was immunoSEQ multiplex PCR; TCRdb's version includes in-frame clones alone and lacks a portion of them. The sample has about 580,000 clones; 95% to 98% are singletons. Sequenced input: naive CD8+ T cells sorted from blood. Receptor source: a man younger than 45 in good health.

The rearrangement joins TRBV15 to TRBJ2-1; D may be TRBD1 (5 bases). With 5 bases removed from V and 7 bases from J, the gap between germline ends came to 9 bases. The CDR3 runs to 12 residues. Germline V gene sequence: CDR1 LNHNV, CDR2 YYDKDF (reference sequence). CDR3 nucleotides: TGTGCCACCAGCTTAGGGGCGAATGAGCAGTTCTTC. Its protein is CATSLGANEQFF.

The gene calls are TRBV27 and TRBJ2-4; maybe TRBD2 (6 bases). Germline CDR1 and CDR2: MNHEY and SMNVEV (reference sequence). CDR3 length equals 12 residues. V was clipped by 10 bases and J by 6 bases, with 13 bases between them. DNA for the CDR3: TGTGCCACCGGGGAGGTCCGAAACATTCAGTACTTC. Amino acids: CATGEVRNIQYF.

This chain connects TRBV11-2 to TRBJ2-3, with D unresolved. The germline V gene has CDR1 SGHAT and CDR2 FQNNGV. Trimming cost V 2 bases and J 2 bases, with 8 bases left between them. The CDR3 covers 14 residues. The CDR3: CASSLLRDTDTQYF. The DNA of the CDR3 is TGTGCCAGCAGCTTACTTAGGGACACAGATACGCAGTATTTT.

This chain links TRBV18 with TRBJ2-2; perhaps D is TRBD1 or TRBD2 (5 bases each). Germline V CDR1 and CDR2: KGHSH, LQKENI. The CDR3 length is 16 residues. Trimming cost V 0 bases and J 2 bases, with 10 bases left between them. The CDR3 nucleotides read TGTGCCAGCTCACCACCGCCGGGGCTCAACACCGGGGAGCTGTTTTTT. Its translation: CASSPPPGLNTGELFF.

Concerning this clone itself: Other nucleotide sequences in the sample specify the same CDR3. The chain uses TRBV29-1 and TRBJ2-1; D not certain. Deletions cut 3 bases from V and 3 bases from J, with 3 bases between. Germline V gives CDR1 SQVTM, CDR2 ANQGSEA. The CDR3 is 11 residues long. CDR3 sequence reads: CSVEVYNEQFF. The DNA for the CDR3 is TGCAGCGTTGAGGTCTACAATGAGCAGTTCTTC.

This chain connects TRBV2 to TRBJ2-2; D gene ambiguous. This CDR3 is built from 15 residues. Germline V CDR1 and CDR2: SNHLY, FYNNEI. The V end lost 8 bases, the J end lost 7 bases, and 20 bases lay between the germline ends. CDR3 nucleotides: TGTGCCAGCTGCATAGGGTATCGAAGCAGCGGGGAGCTGTTTTTT. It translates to CASCIGYRSSGELFF.

CDR3 DNA: TGCGCCAGCAGTCACTCGGACAGGGCCCCCTGGTCTTATCAGCCCCAGCATTTT. This sequence encodes CASSHSDRAPWSYQPQHF. This chain connects TRBV23-1 to TRBJ1-5; 8 nucleotides line up with TRBD1. TRBV23-1 falls under the ORF class, with uncertain function. The ends lost 3 bases at V and 5 bases at J; junction bases unmatched: 15. There are 18 residues in the CDR3.

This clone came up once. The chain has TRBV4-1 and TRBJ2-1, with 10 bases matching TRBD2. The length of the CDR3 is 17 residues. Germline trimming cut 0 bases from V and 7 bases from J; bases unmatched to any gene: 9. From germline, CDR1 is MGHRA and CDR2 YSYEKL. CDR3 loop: CASSQELAGTPVNEQFF. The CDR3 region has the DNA TGCGCCAGCAGCCAAGAACTAGCGGGAACCCCGGTTAATGAGCAGTTCTTC.

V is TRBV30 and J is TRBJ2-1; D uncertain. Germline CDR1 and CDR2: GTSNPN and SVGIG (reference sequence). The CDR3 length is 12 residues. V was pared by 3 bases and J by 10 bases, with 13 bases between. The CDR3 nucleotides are TGTGCCTGGAGGGAAGTGATTGGCGAGCAGTTCTTC. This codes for CAWREVIGEQFF.

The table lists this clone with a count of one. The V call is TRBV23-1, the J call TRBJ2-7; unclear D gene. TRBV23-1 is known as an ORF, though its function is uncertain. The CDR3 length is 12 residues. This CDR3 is CAQLPGPYEQYF. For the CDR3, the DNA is TGCGCACAGCTACCGGGTCCGTACGAGCAGTACTTC.

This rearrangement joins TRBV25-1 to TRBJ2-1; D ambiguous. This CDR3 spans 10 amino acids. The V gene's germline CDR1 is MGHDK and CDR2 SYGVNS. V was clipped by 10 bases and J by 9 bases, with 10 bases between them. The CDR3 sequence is CATKGSEQFF. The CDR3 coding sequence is TGTGCCACCAAGGGTAGTGAGCAGTTCTTC.

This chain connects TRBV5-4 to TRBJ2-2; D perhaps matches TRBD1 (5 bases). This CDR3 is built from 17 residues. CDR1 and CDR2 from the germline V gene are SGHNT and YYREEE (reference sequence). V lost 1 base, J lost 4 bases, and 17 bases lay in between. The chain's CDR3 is CASSLLSRTGITGELFF. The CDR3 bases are TGTGCCAGCAGCTTGCTATCCCGAACAGGTATCACCGGGGAGCTGTTTTTT.

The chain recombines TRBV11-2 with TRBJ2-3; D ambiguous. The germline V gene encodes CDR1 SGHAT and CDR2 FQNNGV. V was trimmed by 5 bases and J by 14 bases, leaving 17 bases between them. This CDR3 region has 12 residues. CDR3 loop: CASSRDPRLLYF. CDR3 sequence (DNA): TGTGCCAGCAGCCGCGACCCGCGTCTCCTGTATTTT.

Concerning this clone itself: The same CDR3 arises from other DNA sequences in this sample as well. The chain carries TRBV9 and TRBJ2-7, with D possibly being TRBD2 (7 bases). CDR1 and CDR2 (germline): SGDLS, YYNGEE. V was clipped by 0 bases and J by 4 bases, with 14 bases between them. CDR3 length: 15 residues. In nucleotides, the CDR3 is TGTGCCAGCAGCGTAGACGCGGGGGCCGCTTACGAGCAGTACTTC. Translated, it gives CASSVDAGAAYEQYF.

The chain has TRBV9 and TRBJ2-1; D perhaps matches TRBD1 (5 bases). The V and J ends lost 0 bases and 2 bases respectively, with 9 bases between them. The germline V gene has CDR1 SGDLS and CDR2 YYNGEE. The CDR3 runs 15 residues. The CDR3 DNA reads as TGTGCCAGCAGCGTAGTTGGGGCGCCCTACAATGAGCAGTTCTTC. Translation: CASSVVGAPYNEQFF.

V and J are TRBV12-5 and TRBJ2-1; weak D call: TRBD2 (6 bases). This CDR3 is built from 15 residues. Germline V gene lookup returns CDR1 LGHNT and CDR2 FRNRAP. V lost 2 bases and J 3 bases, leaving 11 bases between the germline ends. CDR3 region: CASGLKGRNYNEQFF. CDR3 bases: TGTGCTAGTGGTTTGAAGGGGAGGAACTACAATGAGCAGTTCTTC.

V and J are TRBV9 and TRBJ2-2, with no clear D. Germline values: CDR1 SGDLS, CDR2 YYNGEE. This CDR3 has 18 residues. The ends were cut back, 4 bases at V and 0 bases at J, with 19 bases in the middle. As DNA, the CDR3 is TGTGCCAGCAGCCCCCCCCTAGGCAAGGCCACGAACACCGGGGAGCTGTTTTTT. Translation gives CASSPPLGKATNTGELFF. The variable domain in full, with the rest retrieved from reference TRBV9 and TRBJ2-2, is DSGVTQTPKHLITATGQRVTLRCSPRSGDLSVYWYQQSLDQGLQFLIQYYNGEERAKGNILERFSAQQFPDLHSELNLSSLELGDSALYFCASSPPLGKATNTGELFFGEGSRLTVL.

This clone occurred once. DNA for the CDR3: TGTGCCAGCAGCGAGCCCCAGCGGGAGACTGGGCCCGGGGAGCTGTTTTTT. It is translated as CASSEPQRETGPGELFF. This rearrangement joins TRBV9 to TRBJ2-2, with 8 bases identical to TRBD2. This CDR3 has 17 residues. Germline assignment: CDR1 SGDLS and CDR2 YYNGEE. Trimming at V came to 3 bases and at J to 6 bases, leaving 13 bases not matched to a gene.

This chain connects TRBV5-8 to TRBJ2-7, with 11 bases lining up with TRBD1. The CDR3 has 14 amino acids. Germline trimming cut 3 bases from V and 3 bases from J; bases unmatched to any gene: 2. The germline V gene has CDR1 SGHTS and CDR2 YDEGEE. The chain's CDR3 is CASSWTGGYYEQYF. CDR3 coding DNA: TGTGCCAGCAGCTGGACAGGGGGCTACTACGAGCAGTACTTC.

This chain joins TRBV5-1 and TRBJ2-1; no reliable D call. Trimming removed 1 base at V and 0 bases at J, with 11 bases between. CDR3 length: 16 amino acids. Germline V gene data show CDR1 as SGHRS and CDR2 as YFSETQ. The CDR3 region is CASSLPGPTSYNEQFF. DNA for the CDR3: TGCGCCAGCAGCTTGCCCGGGCCTACCTCCTACAATGAGCAGTTCTTC.

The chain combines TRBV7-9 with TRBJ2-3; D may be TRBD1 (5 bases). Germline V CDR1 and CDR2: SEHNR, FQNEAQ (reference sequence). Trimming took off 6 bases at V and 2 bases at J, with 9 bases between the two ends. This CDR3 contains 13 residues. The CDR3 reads CASRDINTDTQYF. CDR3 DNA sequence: TGTGCCAGCAGGGACATAAACACAGATACGCAGTATTTT.

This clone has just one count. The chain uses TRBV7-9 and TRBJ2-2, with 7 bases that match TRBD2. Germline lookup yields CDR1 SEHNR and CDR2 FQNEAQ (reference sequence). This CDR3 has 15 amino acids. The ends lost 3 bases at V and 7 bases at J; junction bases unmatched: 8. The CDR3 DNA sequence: TGTGCCAGCAGCTTGTCGCGGGAGTACGGCGGGGAGCTGTTTTTT. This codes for CASSLSREYGGELFF.

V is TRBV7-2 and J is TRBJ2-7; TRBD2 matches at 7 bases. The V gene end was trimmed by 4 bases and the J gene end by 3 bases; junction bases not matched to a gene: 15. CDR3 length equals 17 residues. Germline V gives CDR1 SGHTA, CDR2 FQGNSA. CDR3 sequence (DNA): TGTGCCAGCAGCTGGCGGGGTAGAGTAGCGGGCTACTACGAGCAGTACTTC. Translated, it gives CASSWRGRVAGYYEQYF.

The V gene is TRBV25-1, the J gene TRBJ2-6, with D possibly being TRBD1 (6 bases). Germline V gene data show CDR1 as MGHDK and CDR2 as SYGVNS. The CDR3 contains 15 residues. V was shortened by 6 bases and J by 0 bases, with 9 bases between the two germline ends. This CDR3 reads CASREQGSGANVLTF. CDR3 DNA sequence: TGTGCCAGCAGAGAACAGGGCTCTGGGGCCAACGTCCTGACTTTC.

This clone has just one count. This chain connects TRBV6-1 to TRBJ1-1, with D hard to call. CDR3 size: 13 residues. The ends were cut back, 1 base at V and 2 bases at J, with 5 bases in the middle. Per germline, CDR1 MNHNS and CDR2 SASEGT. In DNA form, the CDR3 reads TGTGCCAGCAGTGAAGACAGTAACACTGAAGCTTTCTTT. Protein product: CASSEDSNTEAFF.

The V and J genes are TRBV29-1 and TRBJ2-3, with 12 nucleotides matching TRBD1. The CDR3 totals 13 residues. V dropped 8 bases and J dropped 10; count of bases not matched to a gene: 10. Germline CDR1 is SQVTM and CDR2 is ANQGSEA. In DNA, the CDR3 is TGCAGCTCTAGGGACAGGGGGCGAGGGGCGCAGTATTTT. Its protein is CSSRDRGRGAQYF.

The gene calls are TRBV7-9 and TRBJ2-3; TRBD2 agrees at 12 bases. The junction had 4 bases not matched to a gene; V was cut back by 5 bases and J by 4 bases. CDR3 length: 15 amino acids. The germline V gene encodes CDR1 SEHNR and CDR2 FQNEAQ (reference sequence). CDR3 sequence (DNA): TGTGCCAGCAGCGTGACTAGCGGGAGCGCAGATACGCAGTATTTT. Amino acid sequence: CASSVTSGSADTQYF.

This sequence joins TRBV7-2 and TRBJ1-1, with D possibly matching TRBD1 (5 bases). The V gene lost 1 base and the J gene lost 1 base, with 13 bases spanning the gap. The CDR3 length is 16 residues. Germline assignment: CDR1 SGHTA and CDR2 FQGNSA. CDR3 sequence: CASSLEGPGGNTEAFF. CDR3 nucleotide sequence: TGTGCCAGCAGCTTAGAGGGGCCTGGTGGGAACACTGAAGCTTTCTTT.

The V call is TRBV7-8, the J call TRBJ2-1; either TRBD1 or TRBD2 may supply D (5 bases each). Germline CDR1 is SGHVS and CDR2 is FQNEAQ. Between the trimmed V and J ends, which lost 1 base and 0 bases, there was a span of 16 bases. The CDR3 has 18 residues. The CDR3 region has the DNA TGTGCCAGCAGCTTAGTTCGGGGCATCGATCGCTCCTACAATGAGCAGTTCTTC. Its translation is CASSLVRGIDRSYNEQFF.

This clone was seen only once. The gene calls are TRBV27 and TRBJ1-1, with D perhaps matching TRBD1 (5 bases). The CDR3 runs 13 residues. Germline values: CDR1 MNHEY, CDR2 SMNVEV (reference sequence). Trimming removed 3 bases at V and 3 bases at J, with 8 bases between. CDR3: CASSFFRDTEAFF. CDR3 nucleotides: TGTGCCAGCAGTTTCTTCAGGGACACTGAAGCTTTCTTT.